Given below is one T cell receptor beta chain in context. No antigen is known for it. The PCR had 60 Vbeta and 13 Jbeta primers. Clones were sequenced by immunoSEQ multiplex PCR, and TCRdb holds only the in-frame ones, with some missing. Among 210,000 or so clones listed, about 88% were seen once. This sample was taken from a study of cytomegalovirus exposure and HLA in healthy donors. General study points: The study reported that TCR beta sequences accurately predicted HLA-A and HLA-B alleles in most subjects. The authors later linked a missense DCLRE1C variant to TCR beta V- and J-gene trimming. Later analysis showed most CMV-associated TCR beta chains appearing HLA-restricted.

Despite likely unrecorded immune exposures, the donors were nominally healthy at the time of sampling. The source of this sequence is a girl aged 2 to 10 in good health and CMV-seronegative. Sequences were obtained from PBMCs.

The CDR3 DNA sequence: TGCGCCAGTCAATCAACTCTAGGAAGGGATACGCAGTATTTT. Translated, it gives CASQSTLGRDTQYF. This sequence joins TRBV10-1 and TRBJ2-3; D is uncertain. Germline CDR1 is WNHNN and CDR2 is SYGVQD (reference sequence). The CDR3 has 14 residues. Trimming stripped 9 bases from V and 6 bases from J, with 19 bases between.